This T cell receptor beta chain was documented in a study of cytomegalovirus exposure and HLA in healthy donors. Findings of the study overall: Altogether, 160 or so TCR beta chains were recorded as cytomegalovirus-associated.

Trimming took 10 bases from V and 5 from J, leaving 18 bases between them. The CDR3 length is 14 residues. Germline CDR1 reads LNHDA; CDR2 reads SQIVND (reference sequence). Assay used: immunoSEQ multiplex PCR; TCRdb lists only in-frame clones, some missing. The sample has about 83,000 clones, 95% to 97% seen once. In its sample, this clone was seen once. Its antigen is unknown. This TCR derives from a woman aged 18-29 years in good health and CMV-seronegative. V gene TRBV19 combines with J gene TRBJ2-1, with unresolved D. Sequenced: PBMCs. In DNA, the CDR3 is TGTGCCACCGCCGTGACTCATACGAACAATGAGCAGTTCTTC. Protein: CATAVTHTNNEQFF.